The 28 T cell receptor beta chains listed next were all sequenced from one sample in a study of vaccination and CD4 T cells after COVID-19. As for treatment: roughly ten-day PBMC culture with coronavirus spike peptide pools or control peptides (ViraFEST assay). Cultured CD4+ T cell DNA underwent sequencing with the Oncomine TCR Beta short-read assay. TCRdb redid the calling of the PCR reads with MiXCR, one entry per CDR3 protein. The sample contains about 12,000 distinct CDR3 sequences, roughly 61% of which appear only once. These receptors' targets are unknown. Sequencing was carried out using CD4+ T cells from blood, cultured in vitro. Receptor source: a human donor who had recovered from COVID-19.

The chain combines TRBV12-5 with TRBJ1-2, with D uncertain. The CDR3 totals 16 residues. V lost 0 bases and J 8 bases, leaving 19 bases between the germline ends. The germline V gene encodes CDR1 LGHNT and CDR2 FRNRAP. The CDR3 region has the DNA TGTGCTAGTGGTTTGGTGGGAACGATTGGTTCTCGGGGCTACACCTTC. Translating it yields CASGLVGTIGSRGYTF.

For the CDR3, the DNA is TGTGCCTGGAGGAACAGGGTAGATCAGCCCCAGCATTTT. Translating it yields CAWRNRVDQPQHF. The gene calls are TRBV30 and TRBJ1-5; perhaps TRBD1 as D (6 bases). CDR1 is GTSNPN, CDR2 SVGIG, per germline (reference sequence). V was trimmed by 3 bases and J by 5 bases, leaving 11 bases between them. The CDR3 has 13 residues.

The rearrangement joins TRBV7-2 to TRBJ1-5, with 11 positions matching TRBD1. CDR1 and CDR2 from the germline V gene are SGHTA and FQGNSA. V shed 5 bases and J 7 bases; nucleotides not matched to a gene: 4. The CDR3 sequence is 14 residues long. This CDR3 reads CASSPGQGGQPQHF. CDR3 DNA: TGTGCCAGCAGCCCGGGACAGGGGGGACAGCCCCAGCATTTT.

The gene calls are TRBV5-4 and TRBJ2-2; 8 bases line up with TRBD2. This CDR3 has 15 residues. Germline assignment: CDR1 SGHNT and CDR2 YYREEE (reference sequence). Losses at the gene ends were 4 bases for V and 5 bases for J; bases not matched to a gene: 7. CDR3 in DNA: TGTGCCAGCAGCCCAGGCGGGGGGAAGACCGGGGAGCTGTTTTTT. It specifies CASSPGGGKTGELFF.

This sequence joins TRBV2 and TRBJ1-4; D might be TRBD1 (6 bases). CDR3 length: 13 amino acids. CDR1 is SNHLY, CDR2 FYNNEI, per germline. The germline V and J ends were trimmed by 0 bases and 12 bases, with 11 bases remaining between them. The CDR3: CASSEARGGQLFF. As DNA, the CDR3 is TGTGCCAGCAGTGAAGCGCGGGGGGGGCAACTGTTTTTT.

CDR3 protein: CASSAISNTEAFF. The CDR3 nucleotides read TGTGCCAGCAGTGCCATCTCGAACACTGAAGCTTTCTTT. The chain links TRBV6-1 to TRBJ1-1, with D unresolved. The V and J ends lost 4 bases and 1 base respectively, with 7 bases between them. CDR3 size: 13 residues. In germline, CDR1 is MNHNS, CDR2 SASEGT.

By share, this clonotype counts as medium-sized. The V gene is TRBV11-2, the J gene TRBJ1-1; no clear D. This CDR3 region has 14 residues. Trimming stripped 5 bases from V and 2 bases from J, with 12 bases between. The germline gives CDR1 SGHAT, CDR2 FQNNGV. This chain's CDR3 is CASSPERFNTEAFF. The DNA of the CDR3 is TGTGCCAGCAGCCCCGAGCGATTCAACACTGAAGCTTTCTTT.

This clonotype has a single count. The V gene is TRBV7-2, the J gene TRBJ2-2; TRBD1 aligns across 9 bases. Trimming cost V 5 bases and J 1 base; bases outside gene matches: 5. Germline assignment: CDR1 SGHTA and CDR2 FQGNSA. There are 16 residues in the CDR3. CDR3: CASSLQGARNTGELFF. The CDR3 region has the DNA TGTGCCAGCAGCCTACAGGGGGCGAGGAACACCGGGGAGCTGTTTTTT.

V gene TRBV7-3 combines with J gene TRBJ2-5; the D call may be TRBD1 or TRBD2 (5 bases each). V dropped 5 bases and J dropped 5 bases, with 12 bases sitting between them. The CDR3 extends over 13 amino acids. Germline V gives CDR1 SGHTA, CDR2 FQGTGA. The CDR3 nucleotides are TGTGCCAGCAGCCGAGGGGCCCGGGAGACCCAGTACTTC. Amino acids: CASSRGARETQYF.

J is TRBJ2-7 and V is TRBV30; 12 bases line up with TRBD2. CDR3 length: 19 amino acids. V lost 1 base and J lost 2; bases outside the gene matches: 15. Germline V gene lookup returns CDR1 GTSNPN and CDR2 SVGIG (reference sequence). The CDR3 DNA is TGTGCCTGGAGTGGTCGTGGGACCCGTCGGACTAGCGGGGCCTACGAGCAGTACTTC. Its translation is CAWSGRGTRRTSGAYEQYF.

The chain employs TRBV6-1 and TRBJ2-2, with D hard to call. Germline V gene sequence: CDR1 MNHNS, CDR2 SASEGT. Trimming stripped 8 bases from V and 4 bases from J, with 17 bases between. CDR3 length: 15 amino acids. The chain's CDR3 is CASGRRRPGTGELFF. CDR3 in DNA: TGTGCCAGCGGTCGCCGGCGCCCGGGCACCGGGGAGCTGTTTTTT.

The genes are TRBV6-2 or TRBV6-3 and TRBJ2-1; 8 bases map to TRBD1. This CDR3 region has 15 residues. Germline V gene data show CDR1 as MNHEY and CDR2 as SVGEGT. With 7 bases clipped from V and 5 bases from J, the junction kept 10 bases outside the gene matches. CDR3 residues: CASTSGDRRHNEQFF. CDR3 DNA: TGTGCCAGCACCTCCGGGGACAGGAGACACAATGAGCAGTTCTTC.

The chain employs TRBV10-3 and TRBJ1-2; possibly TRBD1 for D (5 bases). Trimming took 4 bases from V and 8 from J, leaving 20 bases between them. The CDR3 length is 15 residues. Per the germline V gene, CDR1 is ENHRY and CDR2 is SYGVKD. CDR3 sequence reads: CAISVLAEQGAGYTF. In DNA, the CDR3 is TGTGCCATCAGTGTTTTGGCGGAGCAGGGTGCGGGCTACACCTTC.

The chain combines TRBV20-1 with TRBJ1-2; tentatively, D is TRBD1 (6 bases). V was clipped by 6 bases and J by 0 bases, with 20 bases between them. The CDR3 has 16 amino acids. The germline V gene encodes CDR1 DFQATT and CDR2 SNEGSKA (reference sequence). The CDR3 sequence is CSAKPGGRTANYGYTF. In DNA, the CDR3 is TGCAGTGCCAAGCCCGGGGGACGGACAGCTAACTATGGCTACACCTTC.

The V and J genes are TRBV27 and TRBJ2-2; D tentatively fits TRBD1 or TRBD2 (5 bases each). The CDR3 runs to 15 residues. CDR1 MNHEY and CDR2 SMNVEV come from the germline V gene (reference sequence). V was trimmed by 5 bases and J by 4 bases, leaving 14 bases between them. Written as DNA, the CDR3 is TGTGCCAGCAGTGCACACCGGGACGGCACCGGGGAGCTGTTTTTT. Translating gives CASSAHRDGTGELFF.

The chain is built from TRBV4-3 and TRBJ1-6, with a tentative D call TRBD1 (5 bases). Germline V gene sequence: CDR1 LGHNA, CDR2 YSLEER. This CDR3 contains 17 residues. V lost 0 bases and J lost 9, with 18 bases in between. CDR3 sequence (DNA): TGCGCCAGCAGCCAAGAACCCGGCCAGGGAAACTTTTCACCCCTCCACTTT. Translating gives CASSQEPGQGNFSPLHF.

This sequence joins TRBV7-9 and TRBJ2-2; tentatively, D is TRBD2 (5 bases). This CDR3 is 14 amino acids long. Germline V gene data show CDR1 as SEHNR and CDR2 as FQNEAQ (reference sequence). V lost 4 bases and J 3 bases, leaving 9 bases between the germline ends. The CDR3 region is CASSYEGYTGELFF. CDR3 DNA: TGTGCCAGCAGCTACGAGGGATACACCGGGGAGCTGTTTTTT.

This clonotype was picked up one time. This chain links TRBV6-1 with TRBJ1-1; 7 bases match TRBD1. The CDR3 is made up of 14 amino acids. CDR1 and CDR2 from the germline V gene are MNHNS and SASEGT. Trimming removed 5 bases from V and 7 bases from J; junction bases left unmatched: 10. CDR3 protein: CASSQDRDSHEAFF. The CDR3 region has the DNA TGTGCCAGCAGTCAGGACCGGGACAGCCATGAAGCTTTCTTT.

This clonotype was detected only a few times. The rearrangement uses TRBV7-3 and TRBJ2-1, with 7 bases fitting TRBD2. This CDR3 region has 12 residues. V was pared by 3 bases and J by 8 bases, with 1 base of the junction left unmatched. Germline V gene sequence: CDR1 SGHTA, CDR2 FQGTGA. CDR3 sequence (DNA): TGTGCCAGCAGCTTGGGGAGGGATGAGCAGTTCTTC. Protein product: CASSLGRDEQFF.

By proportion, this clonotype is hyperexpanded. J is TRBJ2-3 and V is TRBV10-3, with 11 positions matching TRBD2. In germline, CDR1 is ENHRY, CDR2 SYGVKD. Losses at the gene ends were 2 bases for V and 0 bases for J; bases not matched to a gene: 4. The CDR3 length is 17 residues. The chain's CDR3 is CAISETSGGTSTDTQYF. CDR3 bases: TGTGCCATCAGTGAGACTAGCGGGGGTACTAGCACAGATACGCAGTATTTT.

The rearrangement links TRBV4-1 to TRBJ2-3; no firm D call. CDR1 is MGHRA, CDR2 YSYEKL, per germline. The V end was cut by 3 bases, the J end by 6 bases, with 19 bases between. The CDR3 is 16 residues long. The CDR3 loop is CASSQALRLLADTQYF. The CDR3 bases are TGCGCCAGCAGCCAGGCCTTGAGACTTTTGGCGGATACGCAGTATTTT.

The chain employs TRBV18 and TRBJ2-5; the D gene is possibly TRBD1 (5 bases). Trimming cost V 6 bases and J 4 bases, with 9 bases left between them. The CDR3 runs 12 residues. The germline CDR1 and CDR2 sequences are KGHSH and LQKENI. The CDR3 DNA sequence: TGTGCCAGCTCCTCAGGGCGAGAGACCCAGTACTTC. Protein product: CASSSGRETQYF.

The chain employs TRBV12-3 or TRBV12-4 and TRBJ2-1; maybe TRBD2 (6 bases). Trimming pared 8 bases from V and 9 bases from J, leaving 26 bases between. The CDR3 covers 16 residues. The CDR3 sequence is CASAGGLGTGLSEQFF. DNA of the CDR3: TGTGCCAGCGCCGGAGGCCTGGGGACTGGATTAAGTGAGCAGTTCTTC.

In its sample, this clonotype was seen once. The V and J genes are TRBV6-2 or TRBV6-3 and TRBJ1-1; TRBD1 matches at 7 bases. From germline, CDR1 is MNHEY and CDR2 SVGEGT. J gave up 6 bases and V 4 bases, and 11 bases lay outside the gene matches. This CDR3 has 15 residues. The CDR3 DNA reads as TGTGCCAGCAGTTTATCCCGACAGGGCGGAGCTGAAGCTTTCTTT. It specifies CASSLSRQGGAEAFF.

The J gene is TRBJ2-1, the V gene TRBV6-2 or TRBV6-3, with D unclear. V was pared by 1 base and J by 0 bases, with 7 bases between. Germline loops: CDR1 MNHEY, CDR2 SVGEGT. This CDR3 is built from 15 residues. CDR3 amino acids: CASSYWAPSYNEQFF. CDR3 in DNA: TGTGCCAGCAGTTACTGGGCACCCTCCTACAATGAGCAGTTCTTC.

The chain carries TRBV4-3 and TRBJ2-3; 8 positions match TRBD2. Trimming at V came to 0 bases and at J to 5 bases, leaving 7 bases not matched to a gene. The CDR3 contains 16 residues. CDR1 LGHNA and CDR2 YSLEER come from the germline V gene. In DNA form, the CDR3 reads TGCGCCAGCAGCCAAGATTATCTAGCGGGCGGAGATACGCAGTATTTT. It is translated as CASSQDYLAGGDTQYF.

This chain's CDR3 is CASSLRLAGKETQYF. The CDR3 coding sequence is TGTGCCAGCAGCTTGCGGCTAGCGGGAAAAGAGACCCAGTACTTC. The V gene is TRBV5-4, the J gene TRBJ2-5; 9 bases map to TRBD2. Germline trimming cut 1 base from V and 3 bases from J; bases unmatched to any gene: 4. Per germline, CDR1 SGHNT and CDR2 YYREEE (reference sequence). The CDR3 runs to 15 residues.

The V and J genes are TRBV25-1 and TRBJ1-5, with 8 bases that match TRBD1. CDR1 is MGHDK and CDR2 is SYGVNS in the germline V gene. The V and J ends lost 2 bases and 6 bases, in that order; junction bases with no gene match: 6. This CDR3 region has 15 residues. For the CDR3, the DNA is TGTGCCAGCAGTGAAGCCGGGACAGGAATTCAGCCCCAGCATTTT. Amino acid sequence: CASSEAGTGIQPQHF.